This T cell receptor (beta chain) is from a study of siplizumab effects on memory and regulatory T cells. Study conclusions and caveats: Both greater diversity than memory cells and a major contribution to the alloresponse seemed to characterize naive T cells.

The ends were cut back, 0 bases at V and 7 bases at J, with 6 bases in the middle. This CDR3 contains 13 residues. The germline CDR1 and CDR2 sequences are LGHNT and FRNRAP. Clones were sequenced by immunoSEQ multiplex PCR, and TCRdb holds only the in-frame ones, with some missing. The data show around 110,000 clones, with less than 95% seen just once and 1.5% to 2% held by the top ten. This clone was found a few times. No antigen is known for it. Sample: non-Treg CD4+ T cells sorted from blood. The sequence derives from a human donor in good health. This chain uses TRBV12-5 with TRBJ2-2; D remains ambiguous. As DNA, the CDR3 is TGTGCTAGTGGTTTGGTATCGGGCGGGGAGCTGTTTTTT. Translation: CASGLVSGGELFF.